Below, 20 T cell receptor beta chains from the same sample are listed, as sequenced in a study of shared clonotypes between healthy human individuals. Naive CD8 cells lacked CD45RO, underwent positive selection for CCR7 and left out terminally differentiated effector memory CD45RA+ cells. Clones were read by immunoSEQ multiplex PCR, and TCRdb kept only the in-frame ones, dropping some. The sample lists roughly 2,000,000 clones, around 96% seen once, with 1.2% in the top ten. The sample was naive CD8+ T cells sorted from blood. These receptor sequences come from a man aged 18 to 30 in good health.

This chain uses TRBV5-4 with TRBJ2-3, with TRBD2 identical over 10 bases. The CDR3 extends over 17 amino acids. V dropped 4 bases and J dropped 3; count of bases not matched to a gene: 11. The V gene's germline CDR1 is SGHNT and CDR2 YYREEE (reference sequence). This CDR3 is CASSGGALAGATDTQYF. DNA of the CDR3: TGTGCCAGCAGCGGGGGGGCGCTAGCGGGAGCTACAGATACGCAGTATTTT.

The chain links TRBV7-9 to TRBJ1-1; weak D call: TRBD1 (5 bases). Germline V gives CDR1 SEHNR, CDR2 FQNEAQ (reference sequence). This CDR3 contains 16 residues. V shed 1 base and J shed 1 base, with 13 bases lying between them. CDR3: CASSLDGFGGNTEAFF. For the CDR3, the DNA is TGTGCCAGCAGCTTAGATGGATTCGGGGGGAACACTGAAGCTTTCTTT.

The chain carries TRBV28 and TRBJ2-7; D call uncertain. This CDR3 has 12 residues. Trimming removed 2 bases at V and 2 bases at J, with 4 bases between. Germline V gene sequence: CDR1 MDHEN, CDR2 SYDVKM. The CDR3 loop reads CASSLEPYEQYF. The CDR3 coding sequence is TGTGCCAGCAGTTTAGAACCCTACGAGCAGTACTTC.

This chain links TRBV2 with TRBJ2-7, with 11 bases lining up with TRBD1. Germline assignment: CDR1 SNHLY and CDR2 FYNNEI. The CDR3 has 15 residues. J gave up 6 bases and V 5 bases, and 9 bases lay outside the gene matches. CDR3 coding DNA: TGTGCCAGCAGTTGGACCGGGACAGGGGGAACCGAGCAGTACTTC. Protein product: CASSWTGTGGTEQYF.

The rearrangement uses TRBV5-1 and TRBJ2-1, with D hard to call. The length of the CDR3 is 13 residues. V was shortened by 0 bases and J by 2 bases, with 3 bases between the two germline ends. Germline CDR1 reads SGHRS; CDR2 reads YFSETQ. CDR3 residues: CASSLDAYNEQFF. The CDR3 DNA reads TGCGCCAGCAGCTTGGACGCCTACAATGAGCAGTTCTTC. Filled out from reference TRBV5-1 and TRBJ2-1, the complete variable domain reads KAGVTQTPRYLIKTRGQQVTLSCSPISGHRSVSWYQQTPGQGLQFLFEYFSETQRNKGNFPGRFSGRQFSNSRSEMNVSTLELGDSALYLCASSLDAYNEQFFGPGTRLTVL.

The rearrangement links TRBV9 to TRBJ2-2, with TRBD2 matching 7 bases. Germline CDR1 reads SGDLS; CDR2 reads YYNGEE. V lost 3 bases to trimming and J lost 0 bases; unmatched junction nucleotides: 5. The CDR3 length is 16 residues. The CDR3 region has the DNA TGTGCCAGCAGCGAAGCGGGGTCCGCGAACACCGGGGAGCTGTTTTTT. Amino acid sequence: CASSEAGSANTGELFF.

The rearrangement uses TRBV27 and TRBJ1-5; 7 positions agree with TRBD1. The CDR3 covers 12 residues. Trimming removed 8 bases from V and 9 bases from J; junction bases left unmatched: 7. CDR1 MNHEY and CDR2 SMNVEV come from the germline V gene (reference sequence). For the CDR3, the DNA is TGTGCCAGCGGAACAGGGGCTAGGCCCCAGCATTTT. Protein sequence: CASGTGARPQHF.

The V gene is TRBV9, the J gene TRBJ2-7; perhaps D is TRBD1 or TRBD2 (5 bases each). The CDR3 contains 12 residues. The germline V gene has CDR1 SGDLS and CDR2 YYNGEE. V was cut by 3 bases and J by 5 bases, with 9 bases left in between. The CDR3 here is CASSGGRDEQYF. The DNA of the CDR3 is TGTGCCAGCAGCGGGGGACGGGACGAGCAGTACTTC. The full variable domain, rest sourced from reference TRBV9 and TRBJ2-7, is DSGVTQTPKHLITATGQRVTLRCSPRSGDLSVYWYQQSLDQGLQFLIQYYNGEERAKGNILERFSAQQFPDLHSELNLSSLELGDSALYFCASSGGRDEQYFGPGTRLTVT.

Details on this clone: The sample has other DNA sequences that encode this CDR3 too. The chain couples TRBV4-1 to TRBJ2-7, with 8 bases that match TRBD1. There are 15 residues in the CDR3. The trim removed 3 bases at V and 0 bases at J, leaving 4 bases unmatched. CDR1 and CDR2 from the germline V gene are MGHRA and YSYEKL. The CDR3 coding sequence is TGCGCCAGCAGCCATTCCGGGACAGGCTCCTACGAGCAGTACTTC. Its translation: CASSHSGTGSYEQYF.

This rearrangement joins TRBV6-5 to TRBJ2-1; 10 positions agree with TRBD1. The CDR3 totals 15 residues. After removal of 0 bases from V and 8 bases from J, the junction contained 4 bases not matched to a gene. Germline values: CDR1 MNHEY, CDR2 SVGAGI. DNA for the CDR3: TGTGCCAGCAGTTACTCCCGACAGGGGGCAGATGAGCAGTTCTTC. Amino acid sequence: CASSYSRQGADEQFF.

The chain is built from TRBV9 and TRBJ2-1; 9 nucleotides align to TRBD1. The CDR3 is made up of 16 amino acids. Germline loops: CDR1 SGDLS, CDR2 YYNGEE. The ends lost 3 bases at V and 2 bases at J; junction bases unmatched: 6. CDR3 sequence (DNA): TGTGCCAGCAGCGGCTGGACAGGGGAGCCCTACAATGAGCAGTTCTTC. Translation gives CASSGWTGEPYNEQFF.

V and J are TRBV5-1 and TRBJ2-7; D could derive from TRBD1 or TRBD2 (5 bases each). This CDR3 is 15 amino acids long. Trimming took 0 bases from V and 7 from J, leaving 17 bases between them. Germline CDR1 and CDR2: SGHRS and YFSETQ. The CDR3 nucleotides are TGCGCCAGCAGCTTGGGAGGGGTTGATAGTGGGGAGCAGTACTTC. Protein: CASSLGGVDSGEQYF.

The CDR3 nucleotides are TGTGCCAGCAGCTCATCGACTAGCGGGGGGCCTGATACGCAGTATTTT. Its protein is CASSSSTSGGPDTQYF. The chain links TRBV9 to TRBJ2-3, with 13 positions matching TRBD2. J was trimmed by 6 bases and V by 4 bases; bases with no gene match: 8. This CDR3 contains 16 residues. Germline CDR1 reads SGDLS; CDR2 reads YYNGEE.

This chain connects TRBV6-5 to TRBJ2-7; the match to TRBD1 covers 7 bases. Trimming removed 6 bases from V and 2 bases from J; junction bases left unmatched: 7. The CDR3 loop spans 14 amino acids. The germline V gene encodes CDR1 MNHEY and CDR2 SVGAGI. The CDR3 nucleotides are TGTGCCAGCAGCCGTCAGGGGGTGGCCTACGAGCAGTACTTC. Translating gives CASSRQGVAYEQYF.

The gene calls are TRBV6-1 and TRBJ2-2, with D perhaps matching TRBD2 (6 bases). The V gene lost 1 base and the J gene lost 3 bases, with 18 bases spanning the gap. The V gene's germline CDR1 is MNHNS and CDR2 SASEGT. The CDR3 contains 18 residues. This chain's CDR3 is CASSEEEEGRWYTGELFF. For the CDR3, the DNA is TGTGCCAGCAGTGAAGAGGAGGAGGGCCGATGGTACACCGGGGAGCTGTTTTTT.

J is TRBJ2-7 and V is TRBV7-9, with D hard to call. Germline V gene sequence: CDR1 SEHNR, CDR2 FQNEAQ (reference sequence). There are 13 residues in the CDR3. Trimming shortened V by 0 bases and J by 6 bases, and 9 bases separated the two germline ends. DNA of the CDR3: TGTGCCAGCAGCTTAGCGCTGAAACCCGAGCAGTACTTC. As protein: CASSLALKPEQYF.

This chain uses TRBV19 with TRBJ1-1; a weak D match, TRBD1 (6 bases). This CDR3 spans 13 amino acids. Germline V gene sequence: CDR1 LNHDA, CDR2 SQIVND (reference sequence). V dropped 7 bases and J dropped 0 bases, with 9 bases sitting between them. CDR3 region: CASTWDMNTEAFF. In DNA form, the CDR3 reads TGTGCCAGTACCTGGGACATGAACACTGAAGCTTTCTTT. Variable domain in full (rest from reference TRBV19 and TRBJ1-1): DGGITQSPKYLFRKEGQNVTLSCEQNLNHDAMYWYRQDPGQGLRLIYYSQIVNDFQKGDIAEGYSVSREKKESFPLTVTSAQKNPTAFYLCASTWDMNTEAFFGQGTRLTVV.

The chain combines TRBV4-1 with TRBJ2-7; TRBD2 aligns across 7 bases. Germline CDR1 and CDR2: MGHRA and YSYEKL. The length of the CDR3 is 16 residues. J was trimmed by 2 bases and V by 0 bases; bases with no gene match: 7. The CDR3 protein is CASSQDYAGETYEQYF. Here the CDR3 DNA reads TGCGCCAGCAGCCAAGATTATGCGGGAGAAACCTACGAGCAGTACTTC.

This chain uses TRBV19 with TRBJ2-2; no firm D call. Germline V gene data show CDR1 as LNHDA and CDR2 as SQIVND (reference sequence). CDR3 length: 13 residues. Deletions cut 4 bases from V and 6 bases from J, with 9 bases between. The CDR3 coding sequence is TGTGCCAGTAGTAGTGGATTGGCCGGGGAGCTGTTTTTT. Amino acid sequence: CASSSGLAGELFF.

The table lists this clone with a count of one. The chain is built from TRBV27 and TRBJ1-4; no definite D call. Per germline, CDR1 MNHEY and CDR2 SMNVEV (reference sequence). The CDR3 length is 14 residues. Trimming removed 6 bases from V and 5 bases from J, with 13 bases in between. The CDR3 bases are TGTGCCAGCAGAGTTCTGGGTCTGAATGAAAAACTGTTTTTT. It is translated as CASRVLGLNEKLFF.